The 7 T cell receptor beta chains in this list originate from one sample, sequenced in a study of shared clonotypes between healthy human individuals. Sequenced by immunoSEQ multiplex PCR; TCRdb stores in-frame clones only, minus some. There are over a million clones in the sample; about 80% occur only once, and approximately 1.5% lies in the top ten. Material for sequencing was memory CD4+ T cells sorted from blood. This sample's subset: CD45RA-negative fraction. All receptors come from a man aged 18 to 29 in good health.

Only one count was recorded for this clone. The CDR3 reads CASNLQGAGTEAFF. The CDR3 bases are TGTGCCAGCAATCTACAGGGGGCAGGGACTGAAGCTTTCTTT. V usage is TRBV6-1 and J usage is TRBJ1-1, with TRBD1 matching 9 bases. The V gene end was trimmed by 7 bases and the J gene end by 5 bases; junction bases not matched to a gene: 8. The CDR3 runs to 14 residues. Germline lookup yields CDR1 MNHNS and CDR2 SASEGT.

This clone was seen many times. This sequence joins TRBV2 and TRBJ2-2, with 12 nucleotides matching TRBD1. V gave up 6 bases and J gave up 5 bases; unmatched junction bases: 4. The CDR3 totals 15 residues. CDR1 is SNHLY and CDR2 is FYNNEI in the germline V gene. CDR3 region: CASRGTGGVTGELFF. Here the CDR3 DNA reads TGTGCCAGCAGGGGGACAGGGGGCGTAACCGGGGAGCTGTTTTTT.

This chain connects TRBV6-1 to TRBJ1-2, with D possibly being TRBD1 (5 bases). The germline CDR1 and CDR2 sequences are MNHNS and SASEGT. Trimming stripped 4 bases from V and 8 bases from J, with 20 bases between. The CDR3 covers 15 residues. The CDR3 coding sequence is TGTGCCAGCAGTGTAATGGACACTCCCTCGAGGGGCTACACCTTC. Amino acids: CASSVMDTPSRGYTF.

The chain has TRBV6-1 and TRBJ2-2; TRBD1 matches at 7 bases. The CDR3 extends over 15 amino acids. Looked up from germline, CDR1 is MNHNS and CDR2 is SASEGT. Germline trimming cut 3 bases from V and 2 bases from J; bases unmatched to any gene: 3. The chain's CDR3 is CASSDGTVNTGELFF. DNA for the CDR3: TGTGCCAGCAGTGATGGGACAGTCAACACCGGGGAGCTGTTTTTT.

This clone has a handful of counts. CDR3 coding DNA: TGTGCCAGCAGGACAGGGAAAGATCAAAAACTGTTTTTT. Translated: CASRTGKDQKLFF. The genes are TRBV2 and TRBJ1-4; 7 nucleotides agree with TRBD1. The CDR3 is made up of 13 amino acids. Germline V gene sequence: CDR1 SNHLY, CDR2 FYNNEI. J was trimmed by 9 bases and V by 6 bases; bases with no gene match: 7.

In the case of this clone: In the same sample, other DNA sequences code for this CDR3. This chain joins TRBV4-1 and TRBJ1-5; 8 bases are a match to TRBD1. The CDR3 runs to 15 residues. CDR1 is MGHRA and CDR2 is YSYEKL in the germline V gene. J was trimmed by 1 base and V by 1 base; bases with no gene match: 0. The CDR3 DNA sequence: TGCGCCAGCAGCCAAGGACAGGGGAGCAATCAGCCCCAGCATTTT. Translation gives CASSQGQGSNQPQHF.

About this clone: Distinct nucleotide sequences in the sample also encode this CDR3. The J gene is TRBJ2-1, the V gene TRBV6-5; D not resolved. V gave up 6 bases and J gave up 3 bases, with 3 bases separating them. The CDR3 contains 11 residues. Looked up from germline, CDR1 is MNHEY and CDR2 is SVGAGI. The CDR3 sequence is CASRLYNEQFF. The CDR3 coding sequence is TGTGCCAGCAGACTCTACAATGAGCAGTTCTTC.